The TCR beta chain described here comes from a study of blood T cell repertoires in COVID-19. Across the whole study: PBMCs, B-cell-depleted T cells, or T cells provided the cDNA or gDNA that made up the material.

The table came from immunoSEQ multiplex PCR; TCRdb's copy has only in-frame clones and leaves some out. The repertoire holds around 170,000 clones, with approximately 84% as singletons. This clone was observed once. Participants were aged roughly 18 to 89 years from roughly 25 US areas. Clinical histories supplied by participants themselves formed the basis of cohort assignment. Recovered status in Cohort 3 required two negative PCRs, clearance, or symptom resolution. What was sequenced was PBMCs or T cells enriched from blood (not recorded which). This TCR came from a man aged 50 to 59 who had recovered from COVID-19.

CDR3 sequence reads: CASSATGSDQPQHF. CDR3 coding DNA: TGTGCCAGCAGCGCGACAGGGAGTGATCAGCCCCAGCATTTT. The V gene is TRBV9, the J gene TRBJ1-5; 7 positions agree with TRBD1. The CDR3 is 14 amino acids. CDR1 and CDR2 (germline): SGDLS, YYNGEE. V shed 3 bases and J 5 bases; nucleotides not matched to a gene: 5.